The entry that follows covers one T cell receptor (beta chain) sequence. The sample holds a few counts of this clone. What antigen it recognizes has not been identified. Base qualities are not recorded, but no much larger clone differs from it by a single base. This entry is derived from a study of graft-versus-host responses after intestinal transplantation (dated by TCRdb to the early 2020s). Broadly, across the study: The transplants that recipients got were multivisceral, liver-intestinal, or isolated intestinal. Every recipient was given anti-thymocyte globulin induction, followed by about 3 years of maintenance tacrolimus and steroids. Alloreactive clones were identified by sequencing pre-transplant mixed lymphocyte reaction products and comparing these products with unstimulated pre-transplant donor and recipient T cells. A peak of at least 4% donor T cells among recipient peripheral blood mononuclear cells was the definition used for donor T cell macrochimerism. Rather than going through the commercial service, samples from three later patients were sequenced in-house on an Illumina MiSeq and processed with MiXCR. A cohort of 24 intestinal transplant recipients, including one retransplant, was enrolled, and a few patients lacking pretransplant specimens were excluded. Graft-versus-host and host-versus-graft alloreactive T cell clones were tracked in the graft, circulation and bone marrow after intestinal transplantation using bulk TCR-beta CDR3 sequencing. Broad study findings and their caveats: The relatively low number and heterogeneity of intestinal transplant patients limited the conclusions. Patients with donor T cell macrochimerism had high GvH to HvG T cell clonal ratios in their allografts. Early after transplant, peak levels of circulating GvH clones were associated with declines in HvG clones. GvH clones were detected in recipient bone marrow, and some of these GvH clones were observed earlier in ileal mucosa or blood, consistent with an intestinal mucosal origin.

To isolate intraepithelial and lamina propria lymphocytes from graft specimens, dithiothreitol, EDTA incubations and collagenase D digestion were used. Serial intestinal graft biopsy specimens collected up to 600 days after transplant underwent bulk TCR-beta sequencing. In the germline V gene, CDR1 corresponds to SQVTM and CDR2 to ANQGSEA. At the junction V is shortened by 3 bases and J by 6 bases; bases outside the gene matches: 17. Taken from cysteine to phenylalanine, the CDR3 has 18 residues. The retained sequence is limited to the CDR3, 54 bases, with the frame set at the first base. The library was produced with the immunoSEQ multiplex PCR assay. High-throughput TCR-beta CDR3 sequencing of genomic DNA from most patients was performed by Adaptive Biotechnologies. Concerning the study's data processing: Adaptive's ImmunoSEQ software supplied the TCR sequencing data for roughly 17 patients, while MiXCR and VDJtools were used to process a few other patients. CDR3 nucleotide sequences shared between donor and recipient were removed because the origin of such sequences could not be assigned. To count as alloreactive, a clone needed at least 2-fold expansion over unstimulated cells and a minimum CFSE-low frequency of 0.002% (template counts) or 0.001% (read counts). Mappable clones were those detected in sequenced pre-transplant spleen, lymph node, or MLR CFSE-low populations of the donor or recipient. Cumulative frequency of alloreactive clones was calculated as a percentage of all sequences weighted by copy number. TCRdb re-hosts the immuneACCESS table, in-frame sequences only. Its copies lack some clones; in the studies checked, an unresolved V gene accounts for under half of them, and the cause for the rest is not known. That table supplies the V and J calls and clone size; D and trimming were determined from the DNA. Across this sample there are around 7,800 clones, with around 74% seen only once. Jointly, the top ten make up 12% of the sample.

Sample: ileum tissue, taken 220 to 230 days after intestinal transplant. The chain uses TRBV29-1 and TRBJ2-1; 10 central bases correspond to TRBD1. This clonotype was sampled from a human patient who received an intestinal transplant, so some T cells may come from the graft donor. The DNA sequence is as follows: TGCAGCGTTGACCGGGACAGGGGTGTACTAGCGAGTTTCAATGAGCAGTTCTTC. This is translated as CSVDRDRGVLASFNEQFF.